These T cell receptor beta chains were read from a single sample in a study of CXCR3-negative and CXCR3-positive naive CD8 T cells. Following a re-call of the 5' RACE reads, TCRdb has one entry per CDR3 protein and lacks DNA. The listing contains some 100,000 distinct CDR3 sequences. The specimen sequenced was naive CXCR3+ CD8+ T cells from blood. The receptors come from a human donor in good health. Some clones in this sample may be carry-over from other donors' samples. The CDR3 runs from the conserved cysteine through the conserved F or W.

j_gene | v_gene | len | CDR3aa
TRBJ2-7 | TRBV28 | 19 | CASSPSTTGRRGSSYEQYF
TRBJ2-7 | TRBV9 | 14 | CASSSATVSYEQYF
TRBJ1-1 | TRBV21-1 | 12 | CASSKVGHEAFF
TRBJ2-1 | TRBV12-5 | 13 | CASGLGQDNEQFF
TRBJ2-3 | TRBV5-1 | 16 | CASSLEVHRVTDTQYF
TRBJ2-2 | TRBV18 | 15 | CASSPGDSDTGELFF
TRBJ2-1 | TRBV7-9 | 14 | CASSFTAAPREQFF
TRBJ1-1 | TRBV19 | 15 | CASSIRFQGNTEAFF
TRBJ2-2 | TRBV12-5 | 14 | CASGRTENIGELFF
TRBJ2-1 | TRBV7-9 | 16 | CASSLAEGGPLNEQFF
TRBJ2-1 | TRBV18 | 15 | CASSPQVYRNNEQFF
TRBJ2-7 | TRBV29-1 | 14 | CSVEGGGNSYEQYF
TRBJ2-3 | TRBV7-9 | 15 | CASSPSGGPTDTQYF
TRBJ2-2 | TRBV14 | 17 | CASSPTIRGANTGELFF
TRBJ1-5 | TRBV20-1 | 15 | CSARDHRVDHQPQHF
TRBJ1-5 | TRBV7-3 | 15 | CASSLMGGPGQPQHF
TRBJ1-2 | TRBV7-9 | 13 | CASSPPGVDGYTF
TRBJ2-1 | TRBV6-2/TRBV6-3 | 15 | CASSPLAGGPGEQFF
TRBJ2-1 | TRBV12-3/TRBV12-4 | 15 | CASSAWDREANEQFF
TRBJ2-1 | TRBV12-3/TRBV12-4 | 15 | CASSPLAPGGNEQFF
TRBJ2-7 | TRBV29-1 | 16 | CSVEDQQGQGGYEQYF
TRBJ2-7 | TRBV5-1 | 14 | CASSFFTDSYEQYF
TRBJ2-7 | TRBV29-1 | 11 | CSAGWGGEQYF
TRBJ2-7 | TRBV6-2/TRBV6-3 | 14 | CASSAGTGFYEQYF
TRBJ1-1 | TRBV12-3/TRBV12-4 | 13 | CASTPNTYTEAFF
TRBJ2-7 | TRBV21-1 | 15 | CASSKVDGSTYEQYF
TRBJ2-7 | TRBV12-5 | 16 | CASGLAKTGNSYEQYF
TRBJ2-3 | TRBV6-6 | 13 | CASSPFAEPPQYF
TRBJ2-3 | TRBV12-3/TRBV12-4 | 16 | CASSPIAGTATDTQYF
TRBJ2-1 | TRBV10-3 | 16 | CAIREGSGGSYNEQFF
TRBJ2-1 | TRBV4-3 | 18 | CASSQDWVAGGDYNEQFF
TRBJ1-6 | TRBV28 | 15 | CASSWSGQSNSPLHF
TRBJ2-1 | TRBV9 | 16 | CASSVGLAGTYNEQFF
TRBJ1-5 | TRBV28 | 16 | CASIGLFRVGNQPQHF
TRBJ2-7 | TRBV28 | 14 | CASSLRRGIHEQYF
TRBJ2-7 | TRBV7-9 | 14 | CASSLQGGLYEQYF
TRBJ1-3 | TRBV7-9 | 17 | CASTGGVGFSAGNTIYF
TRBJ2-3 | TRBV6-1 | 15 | CASSEPRYRPDTQYF
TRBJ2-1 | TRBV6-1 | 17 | CASSPAGARSSYNEQFF
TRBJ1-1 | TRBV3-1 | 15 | CASSHASGGNAEAFF
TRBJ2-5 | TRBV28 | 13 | CASGSRVGETQYF
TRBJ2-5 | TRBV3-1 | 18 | CASSQDKASGTYQETQYF
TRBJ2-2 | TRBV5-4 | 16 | CASSNGGNFGTGELFF
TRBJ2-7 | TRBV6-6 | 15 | CASSDASGQGVEQYF
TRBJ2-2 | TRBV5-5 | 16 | CASILGWGQVAGELFF
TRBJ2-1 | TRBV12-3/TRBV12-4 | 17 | CASSLAWRGAPYNEQFF
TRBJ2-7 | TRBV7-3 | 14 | CASRRQGESYEQYF
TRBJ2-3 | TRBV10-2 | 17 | CASSEGVTRPSTDTQYF
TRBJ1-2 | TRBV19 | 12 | CASSADSYGYTF
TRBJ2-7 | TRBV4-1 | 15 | CASSQAASGAYEQYF
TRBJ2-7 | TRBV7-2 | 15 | CASSLVHSSSYEQYF
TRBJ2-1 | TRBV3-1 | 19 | CASSRSGLAGGSSYNEQFF